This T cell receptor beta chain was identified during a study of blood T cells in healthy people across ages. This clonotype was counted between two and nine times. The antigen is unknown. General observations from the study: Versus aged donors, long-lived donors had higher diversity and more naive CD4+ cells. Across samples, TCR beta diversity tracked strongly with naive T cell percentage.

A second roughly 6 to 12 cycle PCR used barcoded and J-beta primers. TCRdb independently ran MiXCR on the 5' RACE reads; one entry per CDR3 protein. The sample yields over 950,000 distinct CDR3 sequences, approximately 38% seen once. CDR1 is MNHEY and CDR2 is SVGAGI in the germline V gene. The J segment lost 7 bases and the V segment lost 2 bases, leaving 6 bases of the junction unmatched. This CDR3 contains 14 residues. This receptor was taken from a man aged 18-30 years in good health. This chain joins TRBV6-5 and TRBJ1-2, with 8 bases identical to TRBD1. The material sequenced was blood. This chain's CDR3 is CASSYDRGGSGYTF. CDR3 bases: TGTGCCAGCAGTTACGACAGGGGCGGTTCTGGCTACACCTTC.